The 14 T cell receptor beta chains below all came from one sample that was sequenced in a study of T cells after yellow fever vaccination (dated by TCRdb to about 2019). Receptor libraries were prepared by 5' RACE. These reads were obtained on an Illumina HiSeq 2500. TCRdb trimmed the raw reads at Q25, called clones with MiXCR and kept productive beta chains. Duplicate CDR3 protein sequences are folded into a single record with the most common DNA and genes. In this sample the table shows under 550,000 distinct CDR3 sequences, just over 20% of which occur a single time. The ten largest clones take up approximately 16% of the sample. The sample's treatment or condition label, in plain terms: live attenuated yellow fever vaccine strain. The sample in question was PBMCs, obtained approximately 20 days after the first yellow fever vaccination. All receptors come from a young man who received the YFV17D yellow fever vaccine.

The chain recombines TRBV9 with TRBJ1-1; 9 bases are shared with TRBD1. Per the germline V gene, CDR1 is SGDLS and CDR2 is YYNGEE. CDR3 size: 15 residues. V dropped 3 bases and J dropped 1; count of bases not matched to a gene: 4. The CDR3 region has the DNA TGTGCCAGCAGCGAGGGACAGGGCGGGAACACTGAAGCTTTCTTT. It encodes CASSEGQGGNTEAFF.

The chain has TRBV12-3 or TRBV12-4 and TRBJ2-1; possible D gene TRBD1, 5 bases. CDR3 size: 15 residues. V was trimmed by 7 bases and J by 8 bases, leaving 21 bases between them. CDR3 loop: CASTFGQTKTDEQFF. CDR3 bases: TGTGCCAGCACTTTTGGACAAACTAAAACCGATGAGCAGTTCTTC.

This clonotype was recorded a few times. For the CDR3, the DNA is TGTGCCATCAGTGAGTCTTCGACGAGAGGGAACACAGATACGCAGTATTTT. This gives the protein CAISESSTRGNTDTQYF. The rearrangement links TRBV10-3 to TRBJ2-3, with a possible D match to TRBD2 (5 bases). Germline CDR1 and CDR2: ENHRY and SYGVKD. The CDR3 length is 17 residues. The V and J ends lost 0 bases and 2 bases respectively, with 15 bases between them.

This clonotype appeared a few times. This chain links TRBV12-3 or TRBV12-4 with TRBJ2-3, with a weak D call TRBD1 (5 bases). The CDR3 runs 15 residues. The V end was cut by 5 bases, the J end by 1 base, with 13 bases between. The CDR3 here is CASSSLRAGTDTQYF. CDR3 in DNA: TGTGCCAGCAGTAGTCTCAGGGCTGGCACAGATACGCAGTATTTT.

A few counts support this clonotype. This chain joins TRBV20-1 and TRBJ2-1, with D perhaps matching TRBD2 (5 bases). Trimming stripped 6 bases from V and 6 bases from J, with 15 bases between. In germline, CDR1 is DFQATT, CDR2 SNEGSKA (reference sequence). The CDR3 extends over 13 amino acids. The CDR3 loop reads CSARSGGTNEQFF. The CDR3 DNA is TGCAGTGCCCGCTCCGGAGGAACCAATGAGCAGTTCTTC.

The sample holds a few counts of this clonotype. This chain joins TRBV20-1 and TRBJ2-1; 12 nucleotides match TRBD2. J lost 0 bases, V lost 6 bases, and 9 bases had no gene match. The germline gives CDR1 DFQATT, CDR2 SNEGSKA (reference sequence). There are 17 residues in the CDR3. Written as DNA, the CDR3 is TGCAGTGCGTCCGGGACTAGCGGGTTAAGCTCCTACAATGAGCAGTTCTTC. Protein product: CSASGTSGLSSYNEQFF.

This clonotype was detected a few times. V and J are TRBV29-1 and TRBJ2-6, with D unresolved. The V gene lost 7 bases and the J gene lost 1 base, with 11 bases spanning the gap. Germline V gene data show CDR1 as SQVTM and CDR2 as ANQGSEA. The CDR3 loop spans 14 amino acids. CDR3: CSEKRRSGANVLTF. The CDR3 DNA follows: TGCAGCGAGAAGAGAAGGTCTGGGGCCAACGTCCTGACTTTC.

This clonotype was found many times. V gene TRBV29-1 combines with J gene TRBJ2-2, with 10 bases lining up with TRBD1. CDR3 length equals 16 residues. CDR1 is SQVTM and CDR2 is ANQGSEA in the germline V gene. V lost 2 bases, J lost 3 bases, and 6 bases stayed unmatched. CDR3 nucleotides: TGCAGCGTTGAATGGGGACAGGGGACGGACACCGGGGAGCTGTTTTTT. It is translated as CSVEWGQGTDTGELFF.

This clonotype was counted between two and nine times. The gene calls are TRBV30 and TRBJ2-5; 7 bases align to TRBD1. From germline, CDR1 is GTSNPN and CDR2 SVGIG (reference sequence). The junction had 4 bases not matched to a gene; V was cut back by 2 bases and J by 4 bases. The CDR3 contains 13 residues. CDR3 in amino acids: CAWSKGAIETQYF. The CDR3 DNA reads TGTGCCTGGAGTAAGGGGGCAATAGAGACCCAGTACTTC.

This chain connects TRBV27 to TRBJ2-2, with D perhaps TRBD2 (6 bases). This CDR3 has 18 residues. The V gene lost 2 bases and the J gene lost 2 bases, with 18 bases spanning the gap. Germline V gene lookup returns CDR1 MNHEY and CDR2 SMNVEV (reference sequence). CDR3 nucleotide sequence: TGTGCCAGCAGTTTAGAGGTCCTAGCGAGGGGTAACACCGGGGAGCTGTTTTTT. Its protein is CASSLEVLARGNTGELFF.

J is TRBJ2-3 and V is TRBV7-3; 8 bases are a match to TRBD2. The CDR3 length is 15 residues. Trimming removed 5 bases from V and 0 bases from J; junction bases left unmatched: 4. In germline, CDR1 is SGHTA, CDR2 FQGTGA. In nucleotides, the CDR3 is TGTGCCAGCAGCCTACTAGCGGCTAGCACAGATACGCAGTATTTT. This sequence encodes CASSLLAASTDTQYF.

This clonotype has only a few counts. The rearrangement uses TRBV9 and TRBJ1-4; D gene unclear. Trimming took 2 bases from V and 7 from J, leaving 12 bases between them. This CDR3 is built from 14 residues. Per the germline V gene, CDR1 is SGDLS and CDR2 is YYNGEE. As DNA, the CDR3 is TGTGCCAGCAGCGTTACCCAGGCCGGTGAAAAACTGTTTTTT. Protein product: CASSVTQAGEKLFF.

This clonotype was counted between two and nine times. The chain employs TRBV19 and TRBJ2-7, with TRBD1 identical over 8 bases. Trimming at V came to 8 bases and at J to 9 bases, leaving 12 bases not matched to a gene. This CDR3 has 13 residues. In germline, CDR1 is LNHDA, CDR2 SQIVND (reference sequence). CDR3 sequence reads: CASQPKDRARQYV. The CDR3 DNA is TGTGCCAGTCAACCGAAGGACAGGGCTCGGCAGTACGTC.

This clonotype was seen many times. Written as DNA, the CDR3 is TGTGCCAGCAGCGCAGACAGATCCTCCTACGAGCAGTACTTC. Protein sequence: CASSADRSSYEQYF. The J gene is TRBJ2-7, the V gene TRBV7-2, with a possible D match to TRBD1 (5 bases). The CDR3 consists of 14 residues. Germline V CDR1 and CDR2: SGHTA, FQGNSA. V dropped 5 bases and J dropped 0 bases, with 11 bases sitting between them.